This T cell receptor beta chain was captured in a study of T cells after yellow fever vaccination (dated by TCRdb to the late 2010s). In the study overall: Libraries from fractions with low cell numbers were prepared with the SMART-Seq v4 Ultra Low Input RNA kit. To track T-cell clones before and after primary and booster YFV17D yellow fever vaccination, bulk TCR alpha and beta repertoires were sequenced longitudinally. Two healthy male donors, one aged 18 to 30 and one aged 30 to 40 years, were included in the cohort. Blood was collected at multiple timepoints before and after primary and secondary immunization, and bulk PBMC replicates and cell subsets were isolated.

Trimming costs V 3 bases and J 3 bases, and their ends lie 15 bases apart. The CDR3 numbers 16 residues from cysteine through phenylalanine. Only the CDR3 DNA is retained, 48 bases long and in frame from the first base. The germline V gene specifies LGHNA as CDR1 and YSLEER as CDR2. TCR cDNA was synthesized by 5'RACE template switching, through which a universal primer site and unique molecular identifiers were introduced. Priming of cDNA synthesis was performed from both the TCR alpha and TCR beta constant segments. Two PCR steps were used to amplify libraries, with sample barcodes and sequencing adapters being added in the second step. Libraries were sequenced on Illumina HiSeq 2500 (2x100 bp) or NovaSeq (2x150 bp). The original methods were these. MIGEC handled demultiplexing of reads and collapsing into UMI consensus sequences, while MiXCR performed V(D)J alignment. Vaccine-responding clonotypes were defined with edgeR using replicate PBMC samples, requiring FDR below 0.01 and a log2 fold change above 5 up to day 15. Each bulk clonotype was labeled CD4 or CD8 based on which sequenced repertoire, CD4 or CD8, contained the clonotype at higher abundance. TCRdb took the public reads, trimmed them with fastp at Q25, ran MiXCR for clone calling and kept in-frame beta chains. Merged by CDR3 protein, the rows form single entries marked with the most common genes and DNA. The V and J calls and clone size come from TCRdb's table, not from the authors' own analysis. The sample contains some 560,000 distinct CDR3 sequences, about 19% of them found a single time. The ten largest clones take up approximately 14% of the sample.

This clonotype was detected only a few times. No cognate antigen has been identified for it. One base away there is no much larger clone; base qualities are not given. Beyond this particular receptor, the publication reports: Computational filtering was required because FACS-sorted repertoires could contain abundant contaminating clonotypes from the bulk population. The secondary T-cell response was weaker than the primary response but faster, peaking on day 5 instead of day 15. A small fraction of clonotypes appeared in both the CD4 and CD8 compartments, likely as a result of convergent recombination. After the booster, most of the clones that had expanded following primary vaccination were detected again (roughly 96% of CD4 and roughly 88% of CD8), which suggests that memory was broadly maintained. Because the study included only a couple of donors, the extent to which the findings can be generalized is limited.

In the paper's terms, the treatment or condition label means: live attenuated yellow fever vaccine strain. At every blood-draw timepoint, two biological replicates of bulk PBMCs were collected. PBMCs were isolated from peripheral blood using a standard Ficoll-Paque protocol. RNA was extracted with TriZol from bulk PBMCs, CD4 and CD8 fractions, and dextramer-positive and dextramer-negative fractions. The rearrangement joined TRBV4-3 to TRBJ2-1; TRBD2 is possibly the D segment (7 matching bases). This sample comprised PBMCs, obtained 15 days after the yellow fever booster vaccination. The TCR originated in a man aged 25 to 40 who received the YFV17D yellow fever vaccine. CDR3 sequence: CASSHLKGEGYNEQFF. The bases read TGCGCCAGCAGCCATCTTAAGGGGGAGGGCTACAATGAGCAGTTCTTC.